By share, the clone carrying this T cell receptor (beta chain) counts as medium-sized (0.01 to 0.1%). Its antigen is unknown. This entry is derived from a study of spatial heterogeneity in lung cancer. Time point specified: sample taken at primary tumor resection. TCRdb re-derived calls from the 5' RACE reads in MiXCR, one entry per CDR3 protein. Here the sample spans 9,000 to 13,000 distinct CDR3 sequences, about 12% being singletons. Study-wide findings and caveats: Counts of expanded alpha and beta TCRs within tumors tracked the tumor nonsynonymous mutation count.

The V gene's germline CDR1 is LNHDA and CDR2 SQIVND (reference sequence). CDR3 size: 17 residues. V gave up 4 bases and J gave up 4 bases; unmatched junction bases: 11. This receptor was identified in a male donor with early-stage non-small cell lung cancer. The chain joins TRBV19 to TRBJ2-3; 10 nucleotides agree with TRBD1. The sample was lung tumor tissue, taken at surgery. CDR3 nucleotide sequence: TGTGCCAGTAGTACCCGAACGACAGGGGGCGCCCCAGATACGCAGTATTTT. This sequence encodes CASSTRTTGGAPDTQYF.